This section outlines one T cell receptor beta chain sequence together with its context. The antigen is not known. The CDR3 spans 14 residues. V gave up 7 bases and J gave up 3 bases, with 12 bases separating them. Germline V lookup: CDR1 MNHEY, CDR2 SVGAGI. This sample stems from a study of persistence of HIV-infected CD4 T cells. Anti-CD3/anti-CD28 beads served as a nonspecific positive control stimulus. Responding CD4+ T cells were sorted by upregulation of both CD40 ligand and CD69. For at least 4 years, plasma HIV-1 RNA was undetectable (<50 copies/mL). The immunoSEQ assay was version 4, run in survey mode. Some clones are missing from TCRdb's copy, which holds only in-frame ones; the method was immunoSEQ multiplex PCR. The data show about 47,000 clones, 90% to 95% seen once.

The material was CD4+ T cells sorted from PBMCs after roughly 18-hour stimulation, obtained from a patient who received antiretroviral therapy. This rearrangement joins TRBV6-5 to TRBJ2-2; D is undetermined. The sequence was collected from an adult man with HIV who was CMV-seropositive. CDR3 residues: CASILELDTGELFF. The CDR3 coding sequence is TGTGCCAGCATCCTTGAGTTGGACACCGGGGAGCTGTTTTTT.